The 28 T cell receptor beta chains given below trace back to one sample, sequenced in a study of blood T cell repertoires in COVID-19. Clones were sequenced by immunoSEQ multiplex PCR, and TCRdb holds only the in-frame ones, with some missing. The top ten clones hold around 2.9% of a sample with fewer than 20,000 clones, almost 90% of them seen once. Sequenced input: peripheral blood. These receptors originate from a human donor in a cohort sampled during active COVID-19.

The chain joins TRBV5-5 to TRBJ1-1, with D tentatively TRBD1 (6 bases). Germline lookup yields CDR1 SGHKS and CDR2 YYEKEE (reference sequence). The CDR3 contains 16 residues. Trimming stripped 5 bases from V and 0 bases from J, with 17 bases between. Here the CDR3 reads CASRPRTALMNTEAFF. The DNA of the CDR3 is TGTGCCAGCAGACCAAGGACAGCTTTAATGAACACTGAAGCTTTCTTT.

This rearrangement joins TRBV7-9 to TRBJ2-7; TRBD2 agrees at 10 bases. Germline V CDR1 and CDR2: SEHNR, FQNEAQ (reference sequence). This CDR3 region has 16 residues. Losses at the gene ends were 0 bases for V and 0 bases for J; bases not matched to a gene: 2. Here the CDR3 DNA reads TGTGCCAGCAGCTTAGCTAGCGGGGGGCCCTCCTACGAGCAGTACTTC. Amino acids: CASSLASGGPSYEQYF.

In its sample, this clone was seen a few times. V and J are TRBV4-1 and TRBJ1-3, with 7 bases aligning to TRBD1. The V and J ends lost 2 bases and 9 bases, in that order; junction bases with no gene match: 22. Germline loops: CDR1 MGHRA, CDR2 YSYEKL. The CDR3 spans 19 residues. The CDR3 coding sequence is TGCGCCAGCAGCCAATGGACAGGCCGACGTACTTCAGGCCCTAGCACCATATATTTT. It encodes CASSQWTGRRTSGPSTIYF.

This clone has only one observation. The CDR3 DNA is TGTGCCGGCGGGTTCGGCACAGATACGCAGTATTTT. This sequence encodes CAGGFGTDTQYF. The gene calls are TRBV28 and TRBJ2-3, with a tentative D call TRBD2 (5 bases). The CDR3 is 12 amino acids. V shed 11 bases and J shed 1 base, with 10 bases lying between them. Germline V lookup: CDR1 MDHEN, CDR2 SYDVKM.

This chain uses TRBV2 with TRBJ2-3; 10 nucleotides line up with TRBD2. V gave up 6 bases and J gave up 6 bases; unmatched junction bases: 9. The CDR3 is 15 amino acids. Germline values: CDR1 SNHLY, CDR2 FYNNEI. Here the CDR3 DNA reads TGTGCCAGCAGGCTCCGGGGACTAGCGTCGGATACGCAGTATTTT. As protein: CASRLRGLASDTQYF.

The chain carries TRBV5-4 and TRBJ2-1; D may be TRBD2 (6 bases). The CDR3 covers 15 residues. V lost 1 base, J lost 7 bases, and 15 bases lay in between. Germline loops: CDR1 SGHNT, CDR2 YYREEE (reference sequence). CDR3 protein: CASSLPGEGLNEQFF. In nucleotides, the CDR3 is TGTGCCAGCAGCTTGCCGGGAGAGGGCCTAAATGAGCAGTTCTTC.

This chain joins TRBV2 and TRBJ2-7; D not certain. The CDR3 sequence is 14 residues long. The ends were cut back, 1 base at V and 4 bases at J, with 11 bases in the middle. Looked up from germline, CDR1 is SNHLY and CDR2 is FYNNEI. The CDR3 DNA is TGTGCCAGCAGTGAAGGGCTAGTCGCGTACGAGCAGTACTTC. Amino acids: CASSEGLVAYEQYF.

The chain uses TRBV2 and TRBJ1-2; possible D gene TRBD1, 6 bases. The germline V gene has CDR1 SNHLY and CDR2 FYNNEI. Trimming removed 9 bases at V and 0 bases at J, with 8 bases between. The CDR3 spans 12 residues. CDR3 protein: CARTGSNYGYTF. Written as DNA, the CDR3 is TGTGCCAGGACAGGTTCTAACTATGGCTACACCTTC.

The chain couples TRBV2 to TRBJ1-5; D call uncertain. The CDR3 spans 14 residues. Trimming removed 7 bases at V and 2 bases at J, with 12 bases between. Germline V CDR1 and CDR2: SNHLY, FYNNEI. CDR3 DNA: TGTGCCAGCAAACAGTCCTACGGCAATCAGCCCCAGCATTTT. It is translated as CASKQSYGNQPQHF. The full variable domain, its missing parts supplied by reference TRBV2 and TRBJ1-5, is EPEVTQTPSHQVTQMGQEVILRCVPISNHLYFYWYRQILGQKVEFLVSFYNNEISEKSEIFDDQFSVERPDGSNFTLKIRSTKLEDSAMYFCASKQSYGNQPQHFGDGTRLSIL.

In DNA form, the CDR3 reads TGTGCCAGCAGCGTTGGACTAGCGTATCCCACAGATACGCAGTATTTT. It translates to CASSVGLAYPTDTQYF. The rearrangement uses TRBV6-2 or TRBV6-3 and TRBJ2-3, with 9 bases matching TRBD2. The V and J ends lost 6 bases and 2 bases, in that order; junction bases with no gene match: 9. Germline CDR1 reads MNHEY; CDR2 reads SVGEGT. The CDR3 covers 16 residues.

The V gene is TRBV20-1, the J gene TRBJ2-7; the match to TRBD1 covers 7 bases. The CDR3 sequence is 12 residues long. Per germline, CDR1 DFQATT and CDR2 SNEGSKA (reference sequence). V shed 3 bases and J 5 bases; nucleotides not matched to a gene: 4. CDR3 protein: CSASDRADEQYF. The CDR3 DNA follows: TGCAGTGCTAGTGACAGGGCAGACGAGCAGTACTTC.

The V gene is TRBV5-1, the J gene TRBJ2-5; 7 bases match TRBD2. V dropped 6 bases and J dropped 2; count of bases not matched to a gene: 13. The germline CDR1 and CDR2 sequences are SGHRS and YFSETQ. This CDR3 is 16 amino acids long. CDR3 residues: CASIPGWGGLQETQYF. The CDR3 region has the DNA TGCGCCAGCATTCCTGGATGGGGAGGGCTTCAAGAGACCCAGTACTTC.

The chain links TRBV21-1 to TRBJ2-7; the table's D call TRBD1 went unverified against the DNA. TRBV21-1 is flagged as a pseudogene. The CDR3 has 16 residues. DNA of the CDR3: TGTGCCAGCAGCAAAGACCGGACAGGGGAAACCCACGAGCAGTACTTC. Amino acids: CASSKDRTGETHEQYF.

The chain uses TRBV2 and TRBJ1-1; D may be TRBD1 (6 bases). From germline, CDR1 is SNHLY and CDR2 FYNNEI. CDR3 length: 13 residues. Trimming cost V 3 bases and J 8 bases, with 13 bases left between them. CDR3 DNA sequence: TGTGCCAGCAGTGATTACGGACAGCGAGAAGCTTTCTTT. This translates into CASSDYGQREAFF.

This clone was seen only a few times. The chain links TRBV12-5 to TRBJ2-2; D possibly corresponds to TRBD1 (6 bases). Germline V CDR1 and CDR2: LGHNT, FRNRAP. The CDR3 sequence is 19 residues long. The V and J ends lost 2 bases and 1 base respectively, with 20 bases between them. CDR3: CASGLPSPTGTLNTGELFF. CDR3 coding DNA: TGTGCTAGTGGTTTGCCATCCCCTACCGGGACACTGAACACCGGGGAGCTGTTTTTT. The whole variable domain, filled in from reference TRBV12-5 and TRBJ2-2, reads DARVTQTPRHKVTEMGQEVTMRCQPILGHNTVFWYRQTMMQGLELLAYFRNRAPLDDSGMPKDRFSAEMPDATLATLKIQPSEPRDSAVYFCASGLPSPTGTLNTGELFFGEGSRLTVL.

The V and J genes are TRBV7-6 and TRBJ2-7; 12 bases are a match to TRBD2. The ends lost 1 base at V and 5 bases at J; junction bases unmatched: 6. The CDR3 runs to 16 residues. Germline V gives CDR1 SGHVS, CDR2 FNYEAQ. Here the CDR3 reads CASSLGLAGGPHEQYF. The CDR3 nucleotides read TGTGCCAGCAGCTTAGGCCTAGCGGGAGGGCCACACGAGCAGTACTTC. The entire variable domain, with the rest obtained from reference TRBV7-6 and TRBJ2-7, is as follows: GAGVSQSPRYKVTKRGQDVALRCDPISGHVSLYWYRQALGQGPEFLTYFNYEAQQDKSGLPNDRFSAERPEGSISTLTIQRTEQRDSAMYRCASSLGLAGGPHEQYFGPGTRLTVT.

The rearrangement links TRBV5-4 to TRBJ2-5, with a tentative D call TRBD2 (5 bases). The CDR3 loop spans 16 amino acids. Germline CDR1 is SGHNT and CDR2 is YYREEE (reference sequence). Trimming removed 3 bases at V and 1 base at J, with 16 bases between. The chain's CDR3 is CASSSGLSNPQETQYF. The CDR3 DNA is TGTGCCAGCAGCTCAGGACTTTCCAACCCCCAAGAGACCCAGTACTTC.

The chain joins TRBV21-1 to TRBJ2-3; the table's D call, TRBD2, was not checked against the DNA. TRBV21-1 is tagged as a pseudogene. The CDR3 contains 17 residues. Here the CDR3 DNA reads TGTGCCAGCAGCCGCCCCGTTCTAGCGGCCTTCACAGATACGCAGTATTTT. As protein: CASSRPVLAAFTDTQYF.

The rearrangement joins TRBV12-3 or TRBV12-4 to TRBJ1-3, with 7 bases matching TRBD1. V trimming: 6 bases; J trimming: 4 bases; junction bases outside the gene matches: 0. CDR3 size: 12 residues. The CDR3 DNA reads TGTGCCAGCAGGACAGGGGGAAACACCATATATTTT. Protein product: CASRTGGNTIYF.

This clone was counted only a few times. This rearrangement joins TRBV3-1 (or the pseudogene TRBV3-2) to TRBJ2-7; 10 bases are shared with TRBD2. From germline, CDR1 is LGHDT and CDR2 YNNKEL (reference sequence). J gave up 7 bases and V 2 bases, and 8 bases lay outside the gene matches. This CDR3 is built from 15 residues. The CDR3 sequence: CASSQLYGTSVEQYF. In nucleotides, the CDR3 is TGTGCCAGCAGCCAACTCTACGGGACTAGCGTGGAGCAGTACTTC.

The chain joins TRBV7-8 to TRBJ2-1; 10 bases align to TRBD2. V shed 1 base, J shed 5 bases, and the junction held 11 bases outside the gene matches. Germline loops: CDR1 SGHVS, CDR2 FQNEAQ. The CDR3 runs 18 residues. The CDR3 nucleotides read TGTGCCAGCAGCTTAGGGGGTCTCGCAGCGGGAGGGGACAATGAGCAGTTCTTC. Translating gives CASSLGGLAAGGDNEQFF.

V and J are TRBV19 and TRBJ1-1, with D uncertain. Trimming removed 7 bases at V and 1 base at J, with 10 bases between. CDR3 length: 13 residues. Per the germline V gene, CDR1 is LNHDA and CDR2 is SQIVND (reference sequence). CDR3 loop: CASTLRKNTEAFF. The CDR3 DNA follows: TGTGCCAGTACGCTCAGGAAGAACACTGAAGCTTTCTTT.

This chain uses TRBV4-1 with TRBJ1-6; no firm D call. V lost 2 bases and J 9 bases, leaving 14 bases between the germline ends. Germline loops: CDR1 MGHRA, CDR2 YSYEKL. This CDR3 is 15 amino acids long. The CDR3 loop is CASSQWFAGGSPLHF. DNA for the CDR3: TGCGCCAGCAGCCAATGGTTCGCAGGTGGTTCACCCCTCCACTTT.

The chain carries TRBV10-3 and TRBJ1-1; D call uncertain. Trimming stripped 7 bases from V and 1 base from J, with 10 bases between. Germline V gene data show CDR1 as ENHRY and CDR2 as SYGVKD. This CDR3 has 13 amino acids. CDR3 DNA sequence: TGTGCCATCACAAGAAGCCAGAACACTGAAGCTTTCTTT. This sequence encodes CAITRSQNTEAFF.

V and J are TRBV5-1 and TRBJ2-7, with a possible D match to TRBD1 (6 bases). The CDR3 runs 12 residues. Trimming cost V 4 bases and J 1 base, with 6 bases left between them. Germline V gives CDR1 SGHRS, CDR2 YFSETQ. CDR3 region: CASSGQSYEQYF. CDR3 in DNA: TGCGCCAGCAGCGGACAGTCCTACGAGCAGTACTTC. The whole variable domain, remainder taken from reference TRBV5-1 and TRBJ2-7, is KAGVTQTPRYLIKTRGQQVTLSCSPISGHRSVSWYQQTPGQGLQFLFEYFSETQRNKGNFPGRFSGRQFSNSRSEMNVSTLELGDSALYLCASSGQSYEQYFGPGTRLTVT.

The V gene is TRBV15, the J gene TRBJ2-3, with D perhaps matching TRBD1 (5 bases). The CDR3 has 16 residues. Germline lookup yields CDR1 LNHNV and CDR2 YYDKDF (reference sequence). V gave up 0 bases and J gave up 2 bases, with 12 bases separating them. The CDR3 is CATSRDLSGFTDTQYF. The CDR3 DNA sequence: TGTGCCACCAGCAGAGATCTCTCAGGGTTCACAGATACGCAGTATTTT. Full variable domain (outside the CDR3, taken from reference TRBV15 and TRBJ2-3): DAMVIQNPRYQVTQFGKPVTLSCSQTLNHNVMYWYQQKSSQAPKLLFHYYDKDFNNEADTPDNFQSRRPNTSFCFLDIRSPGLGDTAMYLCATSRDLSGFTDTQYFGPGTRLTVL.

This chain uses TRBV15 with TRBJ2-3; maybe TRBD2 (5 bases). Per the germline V gene, CDR1 is LNHNV and CDR2 is YYDKDF (reference sequence). Trimming took 0 bases from V and 5 from J, leaving 6 bases between them. The CDR3 covers 13 residues. In DNA form, the CDR3 reads TGTGCCACCAGCAGAGATGAGGGAGATACGCAGTATTTT. Its translation: CATSRDEGDTQYF. Based on the CDR3 plus reference TRBV15 and TRBJ2-3, the full variable domain is DAMVIQNPRYQVTQFGKPVTLSCSQTLNHNVMYWYQQKSSQAPKLLFHYYDKDFNNEADTPDNFQSRRPNTSFCFLDIRSPGLGDTAMYLCATSRDEGDTQYFGPGTRLTVL.

The count of this clone is one. The chain links TRBV30 to TRBJ1-1; D gene ambiguous. This CDR3 has 13 amino acids. The V and J ends lost 1 base and 2 bases respectively, with 8 bases between them. Germline CDR1 GTSNPN, CDR2 SVGIG (reference sequence). The chain's CDR3 is CAWSAQANTEAFF. The CDR3 nucleotides are TGTGCCTGGAGTGCCCAGGCAAACACTGAAGCTTTCTTT.